This T cell receptor (beta chain) was captured in a study of T cell responses to AZD1222 COVID-19 vaccine (dated by TCRdb to about 2021). Describing the broader study: AZD1222 recipients given second doses at about 4 weeks or at about 12 weeks were pooled, since spike-specific TCR depth and breadth were not found to differ between the two schedules. TCR sequencing was performed for roughly 240 trial participants, of whom around 200 were given two doses of AZD1222 and around 25 were given two doses of MenACWY control vaccine. Trial participants were enrolled into age subgroups of 18-55, 56-69 and 70-plus years, which contained about 150, 28 and 57 TCR-sequenced participants, respectively. General study outcomes and caveats: Because no day 14 peak-response samples were available, repertoires were characterized only after the peak T cell response. Epitopes outside the regions mutated in the B.1.351 and B.1.1.7 variants were reportedly recognized by nearly half of the unique spike-specific TCRs. The 56-69-year group was small, and its depth increase did not reach significance, likely because of low power. CD4 TCRs associated with the vaccine covered the entire spike protein, and the dominant responses were in regions 160-218 and 743-854. Most participants were white British and females outnumbered males, and the authors suggested that clonal diversity may have been underestimated. Spike-specific TCR breadth and depth rose significantly after two AZD1222 doses compared with day 0 and with MenACWY recipients. Conclusions about previously exposed vaccinees were limited because only six or seven AZD1222 recipients were SARS-CoV-2 seropositive at baseline.

CDR1 is given as MGHDK and CDR2 as SYGVNS, both from the germline V gene. The V end loses 8 bases and the J end loses 4 bases, and a stretch of 18 bases separates them. CDR3 length: 15 amino acids, cysteine to phenylalanine. Only CDR3 DNA is held: 45 bases, read in frame from base 1. With regard to this clone: Its antigen remains unidentified. Within one base of it there is no much larger clone, and no base qualities were kept.

The sample's time point label, decoded: baseline before first vaccination. Vaccinee samples were obtained from the UK trials COV001 and COV002, which included a single-blind randomized controlled phase 2/3 trial of AZD1222 (ChAdOx1 nCoV-19) in healthy adults. Trial participant PBMC samples were collected at day 0 and day 28 after the second dose for TCRbeta chain sequencing. The CDR3 regions of human TCRbeta chains were analyzed by immunosequencing. The original methods were these. Repertoire TCRs were matched against a reference library of SARS-CoV-2-specific TCRs generated with the MIRA antigen-specificity platform. Breadth meant the fraction of unique TCRs that were SARS-CoV-2-associated, whereas depth meant the fraction of total T cells that were SARS-CoV-2-associated. Each spike-specific TCR was assigned to its reactive spike region and to a CD4 or CD8 class using the MIRA data. Log10-transformed breadth and depth values were compared by one-way ANOVA with Sidak's multiple comparisons tests. TCRdb provides this immuneACCESS table in a form limited to in-frame rearrangements. Some clones are lacking; in checked studies, under half of them reflect an unresolved V gene, and why the rest are absent is not known. Clonal size and the V and J genes are those of that table, whereas D and trimming came from the DNA. The sample has approximately 150,000 clones on record, more than 85% of them singletons. About 1.5% of the sample is taken by the ten largest.

Sequencing used peripheral blood, obtained on day 0 of AZD1222 vaccination. The sequence was collected from an adult in good health. The chain couples TRBV25-1 to TRBJ2-1; too little of a D gene remains to name it. The base sequence is TGTGCCAGCGTTCACCCCGTCGGAGAGTACAATGAGCAGTTCTTC. This is translated as CASVHPVGEYNEQFF.